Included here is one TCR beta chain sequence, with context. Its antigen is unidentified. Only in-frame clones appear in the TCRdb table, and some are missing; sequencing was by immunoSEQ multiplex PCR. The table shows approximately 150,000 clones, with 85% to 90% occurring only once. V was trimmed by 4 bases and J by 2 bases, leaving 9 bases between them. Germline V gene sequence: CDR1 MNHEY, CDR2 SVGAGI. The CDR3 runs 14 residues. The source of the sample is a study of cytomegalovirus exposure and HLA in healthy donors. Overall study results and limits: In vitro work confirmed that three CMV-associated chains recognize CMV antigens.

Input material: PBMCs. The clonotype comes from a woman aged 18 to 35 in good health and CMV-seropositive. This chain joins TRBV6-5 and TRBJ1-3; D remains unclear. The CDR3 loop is CASSSQAAGNTIYF. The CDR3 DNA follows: TGTGCCAGCAGTTCCCAGGCAGCTGGAAACACCATATATTTT.